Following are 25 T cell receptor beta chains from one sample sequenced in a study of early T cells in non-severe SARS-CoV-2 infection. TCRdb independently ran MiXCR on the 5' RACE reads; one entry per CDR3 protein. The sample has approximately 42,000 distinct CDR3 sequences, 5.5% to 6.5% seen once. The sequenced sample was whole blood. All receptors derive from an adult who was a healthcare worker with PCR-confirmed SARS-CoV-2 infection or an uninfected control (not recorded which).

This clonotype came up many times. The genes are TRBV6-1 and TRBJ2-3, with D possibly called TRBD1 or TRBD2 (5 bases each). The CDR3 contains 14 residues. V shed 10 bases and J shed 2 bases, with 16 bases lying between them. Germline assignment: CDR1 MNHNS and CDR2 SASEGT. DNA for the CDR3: TGTGCCACCCACGCGAGGGGCCTCACAGATACGCAGTATTTT. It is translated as CATHARGLTDTQYF.

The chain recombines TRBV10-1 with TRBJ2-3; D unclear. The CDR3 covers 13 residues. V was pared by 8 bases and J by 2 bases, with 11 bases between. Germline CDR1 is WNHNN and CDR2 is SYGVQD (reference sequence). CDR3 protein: CASSRMYTDTQYF. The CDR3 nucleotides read TGCGCCAGCTCACGGATGTACACAGATACGCAGTATTTT.

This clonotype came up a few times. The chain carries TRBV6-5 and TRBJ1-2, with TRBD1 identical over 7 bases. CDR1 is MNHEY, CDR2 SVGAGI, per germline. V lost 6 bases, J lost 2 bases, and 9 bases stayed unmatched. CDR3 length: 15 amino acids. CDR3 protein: CASRSRRGGNYGYTF. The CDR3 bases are TGTGCCAGCAGATCGAGGAGAGGGGGCAACTATGGCTACACCTTC.

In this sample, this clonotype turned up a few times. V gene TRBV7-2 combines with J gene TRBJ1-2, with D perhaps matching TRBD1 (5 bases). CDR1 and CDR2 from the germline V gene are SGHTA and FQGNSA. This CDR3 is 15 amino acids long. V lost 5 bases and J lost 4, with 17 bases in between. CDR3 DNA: TGTGCCAGCAGCCTCTCCCGGGGCAGGTCCTATGGCTACACCTTC. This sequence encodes CASSLSRGRSYGYTF.

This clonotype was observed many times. The CDR3 DNA is TGTGCCACCAGCAGAGATAAAGTTGTCGGGTTCTTC. As protein: CATSRDKVVGFF. The chain joins TRBV15 to TRBJ2-1; D is unresolved. Germline values: CDR1 LNHNV, CDR2 YYDKDF (reference sequence). This CDR3 has 12 amino acids. Deletions cut 0 bases from V and 15 bases from J, with 12 bases between.

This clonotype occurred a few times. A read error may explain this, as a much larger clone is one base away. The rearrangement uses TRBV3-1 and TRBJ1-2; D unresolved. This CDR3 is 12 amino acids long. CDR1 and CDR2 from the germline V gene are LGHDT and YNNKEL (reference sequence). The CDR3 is CASSQALYGCTF. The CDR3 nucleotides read TGTGCCAGCAGCCAAGCACTCTATGGCTGCACCTTC.

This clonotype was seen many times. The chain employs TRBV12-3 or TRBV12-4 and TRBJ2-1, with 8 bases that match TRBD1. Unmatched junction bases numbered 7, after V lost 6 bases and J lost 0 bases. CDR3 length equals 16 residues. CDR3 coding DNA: TGTGCCAGCAGCCAGGGGGCCCAGTCCTCCTACAATGAGCAGTTCTTC. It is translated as CASSQGAQSSYNEQFF.

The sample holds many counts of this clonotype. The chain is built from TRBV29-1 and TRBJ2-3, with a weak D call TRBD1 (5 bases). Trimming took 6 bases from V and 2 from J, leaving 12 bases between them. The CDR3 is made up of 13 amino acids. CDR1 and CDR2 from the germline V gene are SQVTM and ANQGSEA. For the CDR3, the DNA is TGCAGCGTGGACCCAGGGTTCACAGATACGCAGTATTTT. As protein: CSVDPGFTDTQYF.

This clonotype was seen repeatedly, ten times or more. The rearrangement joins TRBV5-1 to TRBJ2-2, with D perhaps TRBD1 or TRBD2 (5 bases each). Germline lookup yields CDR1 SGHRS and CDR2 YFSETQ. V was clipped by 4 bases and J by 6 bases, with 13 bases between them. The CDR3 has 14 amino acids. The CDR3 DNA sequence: TGCGCCAGCAGCGCCGGGACGGCGCCCGGGGAGCTGTTTTTT. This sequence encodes CASSAGTAPGELFF.

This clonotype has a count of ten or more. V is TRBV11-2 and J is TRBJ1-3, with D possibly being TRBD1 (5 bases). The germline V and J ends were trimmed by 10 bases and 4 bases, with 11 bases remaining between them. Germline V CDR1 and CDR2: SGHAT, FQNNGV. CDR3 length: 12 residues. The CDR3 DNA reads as TGTGCCACCAGAAGGACAGGAAACACCATATATTTT. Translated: CATRRTGNTIYF.

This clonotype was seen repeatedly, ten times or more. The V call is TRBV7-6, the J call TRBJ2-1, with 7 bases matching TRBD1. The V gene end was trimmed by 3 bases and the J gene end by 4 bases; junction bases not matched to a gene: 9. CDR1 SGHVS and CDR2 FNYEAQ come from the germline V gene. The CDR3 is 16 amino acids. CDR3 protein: CASSLRPGQLYNEQFF. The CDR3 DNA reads TGTGCCAGCAGCTTGAGACCGGGACAGCTATACAATGAGCAGTTCTTC.

CDR3 sequence reads: CASSLAQGADTQYF. In DNA, the CDR3 is TGTGCCAGCAGCTTAGCGCAGGGGGCAGATACGCAGTATTTT. This chain connects TRBV7-2 to TRBJ2-3; 7 nucleotides match TRBD1. V shed 0 bases, J shed 4 bases, and the junction held 1 base outside the gene matches. Germline loops: CDR1 SGHTA, CDR2 FQGNSA. The CDR3 runs to 14 residues.

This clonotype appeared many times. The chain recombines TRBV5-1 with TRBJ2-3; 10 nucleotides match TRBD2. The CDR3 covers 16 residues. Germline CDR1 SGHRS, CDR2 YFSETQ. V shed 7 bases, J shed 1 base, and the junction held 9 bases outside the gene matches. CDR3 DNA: TGCGCCAGCCTCGACTATACTAGCGGGGGCACAGATACGCAGTATTTT. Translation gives CASLDYTSGGTDTQYF.

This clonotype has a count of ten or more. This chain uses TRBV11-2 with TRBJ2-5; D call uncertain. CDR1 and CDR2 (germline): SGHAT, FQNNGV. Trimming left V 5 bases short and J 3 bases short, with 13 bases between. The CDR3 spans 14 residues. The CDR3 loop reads CASSPPQPKETQYF. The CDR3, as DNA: TGTGCCAGCAGCCCGCCCCAGCCAAAAGAGACCCAGTACTTC. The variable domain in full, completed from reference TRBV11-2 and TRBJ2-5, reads EAGVAQSPRYKIIEKRQSVAFWCNPISGHATLYWYQQILGQGPKLLIQFQNNGVVDDSQLPKDRFSAERLKGVDSTLKIQPAKLEDSAVYLCASSPPQPKETQYFGPGTRLLVL.

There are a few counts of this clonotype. The CDR3 region has the DNA TGTGCCAGCAGCTTAGAGGGGCGAGACACTGAAGCTTTCTTT. This translates into CASSLEGRDTEAFF. This sequence joins TRBV7-3 and TRBJ1-1; possible D gene TRBD1, 5 bases. Trimming left V 2 bases short and J 3 bases short, with 10 bases between. CDR1 is SGHTA, CDR2 FQGTGA, per germline. This CDR3 has 14 amino acids.

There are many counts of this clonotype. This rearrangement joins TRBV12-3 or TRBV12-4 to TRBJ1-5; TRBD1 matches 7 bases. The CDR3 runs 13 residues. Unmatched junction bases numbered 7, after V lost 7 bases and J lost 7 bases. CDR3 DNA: TGTGCCAGCATGCCAGGGGGGAGACAGCCCCAGCATTTT. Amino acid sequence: CASMPGGRQPQHF.

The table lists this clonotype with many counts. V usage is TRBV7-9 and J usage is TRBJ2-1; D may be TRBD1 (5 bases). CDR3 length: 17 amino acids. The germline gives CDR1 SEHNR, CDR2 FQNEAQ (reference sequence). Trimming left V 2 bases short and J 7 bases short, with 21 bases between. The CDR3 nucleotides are TGTGCCAGCAGCTTAATCGATATCGAACAGGACGGGAATGAGCAGTTCTTC. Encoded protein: CASSLIDIEQDGNEQFF.

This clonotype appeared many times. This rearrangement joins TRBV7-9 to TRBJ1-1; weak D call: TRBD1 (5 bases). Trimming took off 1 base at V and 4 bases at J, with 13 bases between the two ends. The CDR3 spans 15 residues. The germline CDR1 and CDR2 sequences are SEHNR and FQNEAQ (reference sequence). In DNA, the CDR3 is TGTGCCAGCAGCTTAGGGGGACTAGGGCCCACTGAAGCTTTCTTT. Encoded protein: CASSLGGLGPTEAFF.

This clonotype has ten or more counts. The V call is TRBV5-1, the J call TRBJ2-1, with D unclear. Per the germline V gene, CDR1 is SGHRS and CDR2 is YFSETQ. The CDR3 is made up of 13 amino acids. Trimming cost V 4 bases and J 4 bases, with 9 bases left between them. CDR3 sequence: CASSVDGYNEQFF. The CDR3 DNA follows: TGCGCCAGCAGCGTGGACGGATACAATGAGCAGTTCTTC.

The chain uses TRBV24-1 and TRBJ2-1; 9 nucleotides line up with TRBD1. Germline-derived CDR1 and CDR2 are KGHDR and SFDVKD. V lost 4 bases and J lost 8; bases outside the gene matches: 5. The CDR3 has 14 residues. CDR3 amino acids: CATSEGTGMDEQFF. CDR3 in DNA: TGTGCCACCAGTGAAGGGACAGGGATGGATGAGCAGTTCTTC.

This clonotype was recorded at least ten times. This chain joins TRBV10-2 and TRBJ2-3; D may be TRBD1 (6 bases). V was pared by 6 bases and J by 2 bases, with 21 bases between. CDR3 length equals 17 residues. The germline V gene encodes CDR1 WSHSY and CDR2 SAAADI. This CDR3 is CASSYLITGQNTDTQYF. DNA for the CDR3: TGCGCCAGCAGCTATCTAATTACAGGGCAAAACACAGATACGCAGTATTTT.

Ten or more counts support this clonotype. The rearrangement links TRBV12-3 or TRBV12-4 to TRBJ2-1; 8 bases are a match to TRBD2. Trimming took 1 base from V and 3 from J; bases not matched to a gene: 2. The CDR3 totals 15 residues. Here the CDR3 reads CASSLVGGVYNEQFF. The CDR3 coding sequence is TGTGCCAGCAGTTTAGTCGGGGGGGTCTACAATGAGCAGTTCTTC.

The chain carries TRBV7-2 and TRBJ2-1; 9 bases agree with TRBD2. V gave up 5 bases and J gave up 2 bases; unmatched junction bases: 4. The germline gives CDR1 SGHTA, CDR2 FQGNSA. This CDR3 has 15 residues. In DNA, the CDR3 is TGTGCCAGCAGCCTGACTAGCGGCACCTACAATGAGCAGTTCTTC. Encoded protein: CASSLTSGTYNEQFF.

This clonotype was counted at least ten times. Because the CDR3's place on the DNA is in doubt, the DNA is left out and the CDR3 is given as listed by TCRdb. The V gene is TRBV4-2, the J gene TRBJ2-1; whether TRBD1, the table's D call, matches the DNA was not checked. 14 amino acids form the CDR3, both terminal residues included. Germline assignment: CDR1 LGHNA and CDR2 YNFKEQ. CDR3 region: CASSNLRAGIEQFF.

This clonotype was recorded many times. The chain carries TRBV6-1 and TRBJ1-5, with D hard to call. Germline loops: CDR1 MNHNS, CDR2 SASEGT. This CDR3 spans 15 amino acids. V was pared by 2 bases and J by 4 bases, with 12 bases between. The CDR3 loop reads CASSEPGVKNQPQHF. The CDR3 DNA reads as TGTGCCAGCAGTGAACCAGGAGTTAAAAATCAGCCCCAGCATTTT.